The 21 T cell receptor beta chains reported below all come from one sample, sequenced in a study of shared clonotypes between healthy human individuals. The naive CD8 population came from CD45RO-negative cells selected for CCR7, without terminally differentiated effector memory CD45RA+ cells. Sequenced by immunoSEQ multiplex PCR; TCRdb stores in-frame clones only, minus some. Seen here are around 600,000 clones, about 95% observed once, and the top ten hold over 0.095%. The material sequenced was naive CD8+ T cells sorted from blood. The source is a woman aged 30 to 39 in good health.

The sample holds a few counts of this clone. This chain uses TRBV19 with TRBJ2-1, with D possibly TRBD1 on 5 matching bases. With 5 bases removed from V and 1 base from J, the gap between germline ends came to 9 bases. This CDR3 has 14 amino acids. The germline gives CDR1 LNHDA, CDR2 SQIVND (reference sequence). CDR3 residues: CASSDPGSYNEQFF. CDR3 bases: TGTGCCAGTAGTGACCCAGGGTCCTACAATGAGCAGTTCTTC.

This chain links TRBV7-9 with TRBJ2-7; D not resolved. V was cut by 3 bases and J by 0 bases, with 6 bases left in between. Germline V gene lookup returns CDR1 SEHNR and CDR2 FQNEAQ (reference sequence). The CDR3 consists of 13 residues. CDR3 residues: CASSFGPSYEQYF. The CDR3 DNA reads TGTGCCAGCAGCTTCGGTCCCTCCTACGAGCAGTACTTC.

The chain combines TRBV11-1 with TRBJ2-5; 11 nucleotides align to TRBD2. J gave up 2 bases and V 4 bases, and 9 bases lay outside the gene matches. The germline CDR1 and CDR2 sequences are SGHAT and FQDESV (reference sequence). This CDR3 has 17 residues. The CDR3 loop is CASSSGLAGTRQETQYF. DNA of the CDR3: TGTGCCAGCAGCTCCGGACTAGCGGGTACAAGGCAAGAGACCCAGTACTTC.

The chain is built from TRBV21-1 and TRBJ2-3. TRBV21-1 is a pseudogene. The CDR3 covers 16 residues. CDR3 in DNA: TGTGCCAGCAGCCCCCCTCGGACCGATAGCACAGATACGCAGTATTTT. It specifies CASSPPRTDSTDTQYF.

V is TRBV2 and J is TRBJ1-1; 7 bases line up with TRBD1. V lost 8 bases to trimming and J lost 2 bases; unmatched junction nucleotides: 5. Germline CDR1 is SNHLY and CDR2 is FYNNEI. This CDR3 region has 13 residues. The CDR3 reads CASEWTGNTEAFF. In DNA, the CDR3 is TGTGCCAGCGAATGGACAGGAAACACTGAAGCTTTCTTT.

V usage is TRBV4-1 and J usage is TRBJ2-2; D possibly corresponds to TRBD1 (6 bases). There are 19 residues in the CDR3. Germline assignment: CDR1 MGHRA and CDR2 YSYEKL. The germline V and J ends were trimmed by 2 bases and 0 bases, with 19 bases remaining between them. The CDR3 nucleotides read TGCGCCAGCAGCCAAACCGAACCCCGGGACATTTCGAACACCGGGGAGCTGTTTTTT. This codes for CASSQTEPRDISNTGELFF.

This chain links TRBV25-1 with TRBJ2-3; D is unresolved. V gave up 1 base and J gave up 4 bases, with 15 bases separating them. Germline CDR1 is MGHDK and CDR2 is SYGVNS. The length of the CDR3 is 16 residues. CDR3 region: CASSEFVVEPADTQYF. The CDR3 nucleotides read TGTGCCAGCAGTGAATTTGTAGTAGAACCCGCAGATACGCAGTATTTT.

The V gene is TRBV7-9, the J gene TRBJ2-1, with 10 nucleotides matching TRBD2. The ends lost 5 bases at V and 8 bases at J; junction bases unmatched: 15. The CDR3 spans 17 residues. Germline values: CDR1 SEHNR, CDR2 FQNEAQ (reference sequence). CDR3: CASSPWGGAGGFDEQFF. In DNA form, the CDR3 reads TGTGCCAGCAGCCCCTGGGGGGGAGCGGGAGGGTTCGATGAGCAGTTCTTC.

The genes are TRBV28 and TRBJ2-7; unclear D gene. V gave up 1 base and J gave up 2 bases, with 9 bases separating them. This CDR3 region has 14 residues. CDR1 and CDR2 from the germline V gene are MDHEN and SYDVKM. The CDR3 loop is CASSLSGFPYEQYF. CDR3 nucleotides: TGTGCCAGCAGTTTATCTGGGTTCCCCTACGAGCAGTACTTC.

Of note for this clone: The same CDR3 is also encoded by other DNA sequences in this sample. The rearrangement links TRBV27 to TRBJ2-1; 7 bases map to TRBD1. This CDR3 comprises 14 residues. Germline-derived CDR1 and CDR2 are MNHEY and SMNVEV (reference sequence). J lost 3 bases, V lost 3 bases, and 2 bases had no gene match. Here the CDR3 DNA reads TGTGCCAGCAGTTTTGGGGACAGCTACAATGAGCAGTTCTTC. This gives the protein CASSFGDSYNEQFF.

This chain joins TRBV27 and TRBJ2-2; 8 nucleotides agree with TRBD1. Germline V lookup: CDR1 MNHEY, CDR2 SMNVEV (reference sequence). CDR3 length equals 14 residues. Trimming at V came to 5 bases and at J to 8 bases, leaving 7 bases not matched to a gene. This chain's CDR3 is CASSIGQGGGELFF. Here the CDR3 DNA reads TGTGCCAGCAGTATCGGACAGGGTGGGGGGGAGCTGTTTTTT.

V is TRBV15 and J is TRBJ2-3, with D perhaps matching TRBD2 (5 bases). The CDR3 has 12 residues. CDR1 LNHNV and CDR2 YYDKDF come from the germline V gene (reference sequence). V gave up 5 bases and J gave up 5 bases, with 8 bases separating them. DNA of the CDR3: TGTGCCACCAGCCTCCGGGGAGATACGCAGTATTTT. It specifies CATSLRGDTQYF. Full variable domain (rest looked up from reference TRBV15 and TRBJ2-3): DAMVIQNPRYQVTQFGKPVTLSCSQTLNHNVMYWYQQKSSQAPKLLFHYYDKDFNNEADTPDNFQSRRPNTSFCFLDIRSPGLGDTAMYLCATSLRGDTQYFGPGTRLTVL.

The rearrangement uses TRBV19 and TRBJ2-7; 7 bases fit TRBD1. The CDR3 consists of 17 residues. V was clipped by 0 bases and J by 0 bases; unmatched bases: 8. The germline gives CDR1 LNHDA, CDR2 SQIVND (reference sequence). The DNA for the CDR3 is TGTGCCAGTAGTATAGACGCAACACGGGACAGCTCCTACGAGCAGTACTTC. Translating it yields CASSIDATRDSSYEQYF. Drawing the rest from reference TRBV19 and TRBJ2-7, the complete variable domain is DGGITQSPKYLFRKEGQNVTLSCEQNLNHDAMYWYRQDPGQGLRLIYYSQIVNDFQKGDIAEGYSVSREKKESFPLTVTSAQKNPTAFYLCASSIDATRDSSYEQYFGPGTRLTVT.

The chain is built from TRBV11-2 and TRBJ2-3; D perhaps matches TRBD1 (6 bases). CDR3 size: 16 residues. The V end lost 3 bases, the J end lost 2 bases, and 15 bases lay between the germline ends. Germline V gene sequence: CDR1 SGHAT, CDR2 FQNNGV. CDR3: CASSFSGAEATDTQYF. The CDR3 coding sequence is TGTGCCAGCAGCTTCTCAGGGGCCGAGGCCACAGATACGCAGTATTTT.

This sequence joins TRBV27 and TRBJ2-3; maybe TRBD1 (8 bases). The germline gives CDR1 MNHEY, CDR2 SMNVEV (reference sequence). This CDR3 spans 17 amino acids. V was cut by 5 bases and J by 0 bases, with 18 bases left in between. The CDR3 sequence is CASSRGDRSPSTDTQYF. The CDR3 coding sequence is TGTGCCAGCAGTCGGGGGGACAGGAGCCCTAGCACAGATACGCAGTATTTT.

The chain couples TRBV15 to TRBJ2-7; D might be TRBD1 (6 bases). The V end lost 1 base, the J end lost 6 bases, and 16 bases lay between the germline ends. Germline V gene data show CDR1 as LNHNV and CDR2 as YYDKDF (reference sequence). CDR3 length: 15 residues. The CDR3 loop is CATSRGKTGPREQYF. Here the CDR3 DNA reads TGTGCCACCAGCAGAGGAAAGACAGGTCCACGCGAGCAGTACTTC.

J is TRBJ2-4 and V is TRBV2; D perhaps matches TRBD1 (5 bases). The CDR3 consists of 15 residues. Per germline, CDR1 SNHLY and CDR2 FYNNEI. The ends were cut back, 7 bases at V and 0 bases at J, with 13 bases in the middle. The CDR3 nucleotides are TGTGCCAGCAATAATCCTGGGGCAGCCAAAAACATTCAGTACTTC. Translated: CASNNPGAAKNIQYF.

Regarding this clone: Other DNA sequences in this sample translate to the same CDR3. The V gene is TRBV27, the J gene TRBJ1-5; D is undetermined. The CDR3 extends over 13 amino acids. From germline, CDR1 is MNHEY and CDR2 SMNVEV (reference sequence). Trimming took off 2 bases at V and 4 bases at J, with 6 bases between the two ends. CDR3 nucleotide sequence: TGTGCCAGCAGTTTAGACGGAAATCAGCCCCAGCATTTT. Residues: CASSLDGNQPQHF.

The chain joins TRBV6-5 to TRBJ2-7, with D hard to call. Trimming cost V 2 bases and J 3 bases, with 8 bases left between them. Germline V CDR1 and CDR2: MNHEY, SVGAGI. This CDR3 is 13 amino acids long. The chain's CDR3 is CASSYGQIYEQYF. Written as DNA, the CDR3 is TGTGCCAGCAGTTACGGGCAGATCTACGAGCAGTACTTC.

The genes are TRBV27 and TRBJ1-2, with D possibly being TRBD1 (5 bases). This CDR3 is built from 13 residues. V was cut by 7 bases and J by 7 bases, with 16 bases left in between. Looked up from germline, CDR1 is MNHEY and CDR2 is SMNVEV (reference sequence). The CDR3 here is CASTTVGTLGYTF. The CDR3 nucleotides are TGTGCCAGCACCACCGTAGGGACCCTTGGCTACACCTTC.

CDR3 sequence reads: CASSTGTGAYEQYF. The CDR3 DNA reads TGTGCCAGTAGCACCGGGACAGGGGCCTACGAGCAGTACTTC. The chain joins TRBV19 to TRBJ2-7; 10 bases agree with TRBD1. Germline V CDR1 and CDR2: LNHDA, SQIVND (reference sequence). The junction had 4 bases not matched to a gene; V was cut back by 6 bases and J by 2 bases. CDR3 length: 14 amino acids.